This T cell receptor (beta chain) was recorded in a study of regulatory T cells in long-lasting Graves disease. General study points: Persistent disease exhibited a predilection for TRBV28, TRBJ1-2 and TRBJ2-5. Persistent Graves' patients showed less TCR diversity than newly diagnosed patients showed.

Building of the TCR beta libraries involved iRepertoire HTBI primers and Arm-PCR of CDR3 regions. TCRdb re-derived calls from the multiplex PCR reads in MiXCR, one entry per CDR3 protein. Of roughly 250,000 distinct CDR3 sequences listed, roughly 18% were seen once; the top ten hold roughly 15%. Time point denoted: newly diagnosed GD, antithyroid drugs for less than 3 months. The authors made the TCR library using RNA they extracted from PBMCs. A peripheral blood sample, around 8.5 milliliters in volume, was drawn into EDTA tubes. Per germline, CDR1 MGHRA and CDR2 YSYEKL. The CDR3 spans 17 residues. The J segment lost 7 bases and the V segment lost 4 bases, leaving 8 bases of the junction unmatched. This clonotype was found many times. Its antigen is not identified. These data were also reused for a study on T cells in Graves' hyperthyroidism and ophthalmopathy. From that study: Blood also showed most of the thyroid clonotypes that were expanded above 0.001.

The chain combines TRBV4-1 with TRBJ2-1; 15 bases are shared with TRBD2. The sequenced sample was peripheral blood mononuclear cells (PBMCs), obtained at new diagnosis, from a patient treated with antithyroid drugs. The clonotype comes from a woman aged 25 to 39 with Graves disease. The CDR3 DNA reads TGCGCCAGCAGCCTCGGACTAGCGGGGGGGGCTATAAATGAGCAGTTCTTC. Translated: CASSLGLAGGAINEQFF.